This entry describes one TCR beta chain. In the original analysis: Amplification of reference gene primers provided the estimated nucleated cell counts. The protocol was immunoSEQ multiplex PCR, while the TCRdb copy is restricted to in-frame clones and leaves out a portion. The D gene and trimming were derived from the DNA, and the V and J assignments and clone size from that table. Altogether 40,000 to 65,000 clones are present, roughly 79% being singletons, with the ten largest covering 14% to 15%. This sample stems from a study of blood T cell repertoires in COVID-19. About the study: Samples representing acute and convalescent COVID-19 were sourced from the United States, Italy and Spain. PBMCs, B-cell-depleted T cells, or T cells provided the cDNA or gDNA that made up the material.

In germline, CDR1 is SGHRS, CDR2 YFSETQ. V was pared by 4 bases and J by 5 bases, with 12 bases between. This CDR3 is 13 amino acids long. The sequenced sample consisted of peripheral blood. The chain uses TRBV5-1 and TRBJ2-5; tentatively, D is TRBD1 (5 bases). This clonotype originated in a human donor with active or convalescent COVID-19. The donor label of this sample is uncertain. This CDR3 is CASSPTVLETQYF. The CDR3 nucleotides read TGCGCCAGCAGCCCGACAGTTCTGGAGACCCAGTACTTC. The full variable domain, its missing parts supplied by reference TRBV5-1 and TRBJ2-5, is KAGVTQTPRYLIKTRGQQVTLSCSPISGHRSVSWYQQTPGQGLQFLFEYFSETQRNKGNFPGRFSGRQFSNSRSEMNVSTLELGDSALYLCASSPTVLETQYFGPGTRLLVL.